The 9 T cell receptor beta chains in this list originate from one sample, sequenced in a study of blood T cell repertoires in COVID-19 (TCRdb year 2020). Library method: the immunoSEQ multiplex PCR assay. Not all clones reach the TCRdb copy of this immuneACCESS table, which keeps in-frame sequences only. Checked studies attribute under half of the gap to unresolved V genes and leave the rest unexplained. The sample table lists roughly 200,000 clones, roughly 87% of them with a count of one. The ten largest make up around 12% of the sample. Sequencing was done on a sample of peripheral blood. These receptors were collected from a young woman who had recovered from COVID-19.

The rearrangement uses TRBV27 and TRBJ2-2, with 11 bases that match TRBD2. There are 16 residues in the CDR3. V shed 0 bases, J shed 4 bases, and the junction held 1 base outside the gene matches. CDR1 and CDR2 (germline): MNHEY, SMNVEV (reference sequence). As DNA, the CDR3 is TGTGCCAGCAGTTTATCCCTAGCGGGAGGCACCGGGGAGCTGTTTTTT. Amino acids: CASSLSLAGGTGELFF.

V usage is TRBV11-3 and J usage is TRBJ2-7; TRBD2 is a possible D gene (5 bases). The germline gives CDR1 SGHNT, CDR2 YENEEA. Trimming stripped 3 bases from V and 5 bases from J, with 14 bases between. CDR3 length: 14 residues. The CDR3 spells CASSLDGPEDEQYF. CDR3 DNA: TGTGCCAGCAGCTTGGACGGACCGGAGGACGAGCAGTACTTC.

The chain has TRBV24-1 and TRBJ2-3; the D is unclear. This CDR3 has 12 residues. Trimming shortened V by 8 bases and J by 2 bases, and 7 bases separated the two germline ends. CDR1 is KGHDR and CDR2 is SFDVKD in the germline V gene. CDR3 sequence (DNA): TGTGCCACCAAGACAACCACAGATACGCAGTATTTT. Its protein is CATKTTTDTQYF.

This clone showed up just once. The CDR3 here is CASSVGQGRRDTQYF. The CDR3 DNA is TGTGCCAGCAGCGTAGGACAGGGGAGGAGGGATACGCAGTATTTT. V and J are TRBV9 and TRBJ2-3; 8 bases line up with TRBD1. The germline gives CDR1 SGDLS, CDR2 YYNGEE. The CDR3 has 15 residues. The junction had 6 bases not matched to a gene; V was cut back by 0 bases and J by 6 bases.

This chain links TRBV18 with TRBJ1-5; D remains unclear. Trimming pared 5 bases from V and 4 bases from J, leaving 9 bases between. The CDR3 is 13 residues long. Germline V gene sequence: CDR1 KGHSH, CDR2 LQKENI. The CDR3 DNA is TGTGCCAGCTCATCGACTACTAATCAGCCCCAGCATTTT. Residues: CASSSTTNQPQHF.

This clone was seen only a few times. V is TRBV7-9 and J is TRBJ1-1; D is ambiguous. The V gene's germline CDR1 is SEHNR and CDR2 FQNEAQ (reference sequence). CDR3 length: 16 residues. Trimming took off 7 bases at V and 1 base at J, with 19 bases between the two ends. This chain's CDR3 is CASTPGPGLTNTEAFF. In DNA, the CDR3 is TGTGCCAGCACCCCCGGACCGGGGTTAACGAACACTGAAGCTTTCTTT.

The V call is TRBV9, the J call TRBJ1-5; 7 nucleotides align to TRBD1. J was trimmed by 0 bases and V by 4 bases; bases with no gene match: 4. Germline V gene lookup returns CDR1 SGDLS and CDR2 YYNGEE. The CDR3 consists of 15 residues. CDR3 residues: CASSPGQASNQPQHF. Here the CDR3 DNA reads TGTGCCAGCAGCCCCGGACAGGCTAGCAATCAGCCCCAGCATTTT.

The chain joins TRBV12-3 or TRBV12-4 to TRBJ2-7; D is ambiguous. The CDR3 runs to 11 residues. Trimming cost V 5 bases and J 9 bases, with 11 bases left between them. The CDR3 spells CASSPGPRQYF. The DNA for the CDR3 is TGTGCCAGCAGTCCGGGTCCCCGGCAGTACTTC.

J is TRBJ2-2 and V is TRBV11-2, with no clear D. Germline V gene data show CDR1 as SGHAT and CDR2 as FQNNGV. This CDR3 is built from 13 residues. Trimming cost V 5 bases and J 4 bases, with 8 bases left between them. DNA of the CDR3: TGTGCCAGCAGCGCGGATCTCACCGGGGAGCTGTTTTTT. Amino acids: CASSADLTGELFF.